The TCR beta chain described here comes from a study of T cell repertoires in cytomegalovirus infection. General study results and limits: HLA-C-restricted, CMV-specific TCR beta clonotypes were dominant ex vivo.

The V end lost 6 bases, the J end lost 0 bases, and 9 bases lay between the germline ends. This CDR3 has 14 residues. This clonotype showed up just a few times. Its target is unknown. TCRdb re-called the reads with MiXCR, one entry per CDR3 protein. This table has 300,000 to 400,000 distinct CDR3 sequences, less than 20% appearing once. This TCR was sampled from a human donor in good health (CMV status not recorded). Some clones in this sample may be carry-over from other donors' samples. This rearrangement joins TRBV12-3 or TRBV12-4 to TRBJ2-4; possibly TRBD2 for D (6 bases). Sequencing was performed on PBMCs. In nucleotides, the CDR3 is TGTGCCAGCAGCGTCGGGGGAGCCAAAAACATTCAGTACTTC. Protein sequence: CASSVGGAKNIQYF.